Presented here are 5 T cell receptor beta chains from one specimen sequenced in a study of PD-L1 blockade in urothelial cancer. Sequencing used immunoSEQ multiplex PCR; TCRdb keeps in-frame clones, though not all of them. The sample consists of approximately 58,000 clones, around 80% of them appearing once. Sample: PBMCs, taken around atezolizumab (anti-PD-L1) treatment. These receptors were obtained from a man aged 70 or older with urothelial cancer.

The table lists this clone with a count of one. This rearrangement joins TRBV7-2 to TRBJ1-2; 7 bases align to TRBD1. The CDR3 is 16 residues long. Trimming cost V 1 base and J 2 bases; bases outside gene matches: 7. The germline gives CDR1 SGHTA, CDR2 FQGNSA. The CDR3 sequence is CASSLDGGTVNYGYTF. DNA of the CDR3: TGTGCCAGCAGCTTAGATGGGGGGACAGTGAACTATGGCTACACCTTC.

The rearrangement uses TRBV18 and TRBJ2-1; 9 bases agree with TRBD1. This CDR3 comprises 15 residues. CDR1 and CDR2 from the germline V gene are KGHSH and LQKENI. V dropped 4 bases and J dropped 2; count of bases not matched to a gene: 3. The CDR3 spells CASSLTGGAYNEQFF. For the CDR3, the DNA is TGTGCCAGCTCACTTACAGGGGGCGCCTACAATGAGCAGTTCTTC.

The V call is TRBV18, the J call TRBJ2-1, with 10 nucleotides matching TRBD2. This CDR3 is 15 amino acids long. Germline V gene data show CDR1 as KGHSH and CDR2 as LQKENI. The trim removed 4 bases at V and 6 bases at J, leaving 6 bases unmatched. The CDR3 protein is CASSRLAGDANEQFF. For the CDR3, the DNA is TGTGCCAGCTCACGCCTAGCGGGAGACGCCAATGAGCAGTTCTTC.

The CDR3 is CASSPQGNYGYTF. DNA for the CDR3: TGTGCCAGTAGTCCACAGGGCAACTATGGCTACACCTTC. The V call is TRBV19, the J call TRBJ1-2; the D gene is possibly TRBD1 (6 bases). This CDR3 is 13 amino acids long. Germline V CDR1 and CDR2: LNHDA, SQIVND (reference sequence). The V end lost 5 bases, the J end lost 2 bases, and 9 bases lay between the germline ends.

The chain combines TRBV30 with TRBJ2-3, with 9 bases matching TRBD2. From germline, CDR1 is GTSNPN and CDR2 SVGIG (reference sequence). V gave up 3 bases and J gave up 3 bases; unmatched junction bases: 7. CDR3 length: 15 amino acids. CDR3 residues: CAWSTGTSYTDTQYF. The CDR3 nucleotides read TGTGCCTGGAGCACCGGGACTAGCTATACAGATACGCAGTATTTT.